Below are 16 T cell receptor beta chains sequenced from a single sample in a study of T-cell reconstitution after alpha-beta-depleted transplantation in children. Unique molecular identifiers were incorporated when the TCRbeta library was constructed. TCRdb re-called the PCR reads with MiXCR, one entry per CDR3 protein. The table has some 500,000 distinct CDR3 sequences, about 17% seen once; the top ten hold over 3%. Specimen: PBMCs from the stem cell graft donor, collected from the stem cell graft. The receptors were gathered from a human donor who donated a stem cell graft to a child with acute lymphoblastic leukemia.

This clonotype has just a few counts. V gene TRBV6-5 combines with J gene TRBJ2-7; D gene ambiguous. V shed 6 bases and J shed 6 bases, with 15 bases lying between them. The germline gives CDR1 MNHEY, CDR2 SVGAGI. The length of the CDR3 is 13 residues. The CDR3 nucleotides are TGTGCCAGCAGGTACGGAACCCTCCCCGAGCAGTACTTC. It codes for CASRYGTLPEQYF.

This chain uses TRBV27 with TRBJ2-2; D gene ambiguous. Trimming stripped 5 bases from V and 4 bases from J, with 20 bases between. The CDR3 is 17 residues long. CDR1 is MNHEY, CDR2 SMNVEV, per germline (reference sequence). The CDR3 loop is CASSPPTTLRSTGELFF. The CDR3 coding sequence is TGTGCCAGCAGTCCTCCGACAACCCTCCGGAGCACCGGGGAGCTGTTTTTT.

This clonotype turned up a few times. The chain joins TRBV5-1 to TRBJ1-4, with D hard to call. The CDR3 runs to 14 residues. In germline, CDR1 is SGHRS, CDR2 YFSETQ. Trimming pared 0 bases from V and 6 bases from J, leaving 9 bases between. The chain's CDR3 is CASSLGIRDEKLFF. CDR3 bases: TGCGCCAGCAGCTTGGGCATTCGGGATGAAAAACTGTTTTTT.

This clonotype has only a few counts. The chain carries TRBV29-1 and TRBJ1-2; tentative D call: TRBD1 (6 bases). Trimming took 2 bases from V and 7 from J, leaving 11 bases between them. CDR1 is SQVTM, CDR2 ANQGSEA, per germline. The length of the CDR3 is 12 residues. The CDR3 loop reads CSVEQGFGGYTF. The DNA for the CDR3 is TGCAGCGTTGAACAGGGGTTCGGTGGCTACACCTTC. The whole variable domain, filled in from reference TRBV29-1 and TRBJ1-2, reads SAVISQKPSRDICQRGTSLTIQCQVDSQVTMMFWYRQQPGQSLTLIATANQGSEATYESGFVIDKFPISRPNLTFSTLTVSNMSPEDSSIYLCSVEQGFGGYTFGSGTRLTVV.

This clonotype was observed a handful of times. This chain uses TRBV7-8 with TRBJ2-7; D unresolved. V was cut by 3 bases and J by 0 bases, with 18 bases left in between. CDR1 is SGHVS, CDR2 FQNEAQ, per germline. The CDR3 is 17 amino acids. CDR3 protein: CASSFILSEISSYEQYF. CDR3 sequence (DNA): TGTGCCAGCAGCTTTATCTTGTCGGAGATAAGCTCCTACGAGCAGTACTTC.

The rearrangement uses TRBV20-1 and TRBJ2-4; a weak D match, TRBD1 (6 bases). The CDR3 extends over 14 amino acids. Germline assignment: CDR1 DFQATT and CDR2 SNEGSKA (reference sequence). Deletions cut 7 bases from V and 8 bases from J, with 21 bases between. Here the CDR3 DNA reads TGCAGTGTTCAGCCCCCGGACAGTAGGGACATTCAGTACTTC. It translates to CSVQPPDSRDIQYF.

This clonotype was seen only a few times. The J gene is TRBJ2-7, the V gene TRBV21-1. TRBV21-1 is marked as a pseudogene. CDR3 length: 14 residues. CDR3 coding DNA: TGTGCCAGCAGCAACCTACAGTACAGCGACGAGCAGTACTTC. Protein product: CASSNLQYSDEQYF.

This clonotype was counted a few times. This chain connects TRBV29-1 to TRBJ2-2, with 9 bases lining up with TRBD1. The length of the CDR3 is 14 residues. Germline CDR1 and CDR2: SQVTM and ANQGSEA. Trimming cost V 7 bases and J 0 bases; bases outside gene matches: 3. This CDR3 reads CSGWDRANTGELFF. Here the CDR3 DNA reads TGCAGCGGATGGGACAGGGCGAACACCGGGGAGCTGTTTTTT.

There are a few counts of this clonotype. The V call is TRBV9, the J call TRBJ1-2; 9 bases align to TRBD1. Germline CDR1 SGDLS, CDR2 YYNGEE. V was clipped by 0 bases and J by 8 bases; unmatched bases: 2. The CDR3 loop spans 13 amino acids. CDR3 amino acids: CASSVGTGVGYTF. For the CDR3, the DNA is TGTGCCAGCAGCGTAGGGACAGGGGTCGGCTACACCTTC.

The V gene is TRBV4-1, the J gene TRBJ2-2; D uncertain. The CDR3 covers 16 residues. CDR1 and CDR2 (germline): MGHRA, YSYEKL. The V end was cut by 1 base, the J end by 7 bases, with 16 bases between. DNA for the CDR3: TGCGCCAGCAGCCAAGCCCCAAAGGGTATCGACGGGGAGCTGTTTTTT. Its translation: CASSQAPKGIDGELFF.

This chain joins TRBV5-6 and TRBJ1-2; no firm D call. The V end lost 0 bases, the J end lost 8 bases, and 14 bases lay between the germline ends. In germline, CDR1 is SGHDT, CDR2 YYEEEE. The CDR3 extends over 14 amino acids. CDR3 in amino acids: CASSLANDVRGYTF. As DNA, the CDR3 is TGTGCCAGCAGCTTGGCCAACGACGTGCGGGGCTACACCTTC.

This clonotype was recorded a few times. The V call is TRBV7-2, the J call TRBJ2-1; D uncertain. Germline values: CDR1 SGHTA, CDR2 FQGNSA. Trimming removed 5 bases at V and 6 bases at J, with 14 bases between. The CDR3 is made up of 14 amino acids. In nucleotides, the CDR3 is TGTGCCAGCAGCCCATACCTCGGATCCAATGAGCAGTTCTTC. Its protein product is CASSPYLGSNEQFF.

The V and J genes are TRBV3-1 and TRBJ1-1, with 9 bases identical to TRBD1. V lost 4 bases to trimming and J lost 1 base; unmatched junction nucleotides: 7. This CDR3 region has 16 residues. The germline CDR1 and CDR2 sequences are LGHDT and YNNKEL (reference sequence). CDR3 residues: CASSPLQGAPNTEAFF. For the CDR3, the DNA is TGTGCCAGCAGCCCATTACAGGGGGCCCCGAACACTGAAGCTTTCTTT.

In its sample, this clonotype was seen a few times. V and J are TRBV27 and TRBJ1-5, with D unclear. Germline assignment: CDR1 MNHEY and CDR2 SMNVEV (reference sequence). Trimming removed 2 bases at V and 3 bases at J, with 11 bases between. The CDR3 extends over 15 amino acids. In DNA form, the CDR3 reads TGTGCCAGCAGTTTAAGTCGCGGTCTCAATCAGCCCCAGCATTTT. Amino acid sequence: CASSLSRGLNQPQHF.

The CDR3 protein is CASSDRLADVEQYF. CDR3 sequence (DNA): TGTGCCAGCAGTGACAGACTAGCGGACGTAGAGCAGTACTTC. The chain carries TRBV2 and TRBJ2-7; 9 bases are shared with TRBD2. Germline assignment: CDR1 SNHLY and CDR2 FYNNEI. This CDR3 is 14 amino acids long. V was clipped by 3 bases and J by 7 bases; unmatched bases: 7.

The J gene is TRBJ2-1, the V gene TRBV11-2; the D call may be TRBD1 or TRBD2 (5 bases each). The V gene's germline CDR1 is SGHAT and CDR2 FQNNGV. Deletions cut 5 bases from V and 8 bases from J, with 16 bases between. There are 14 residues in the CDR3. CDR3 DNA sequence: TGTGCCAGCAGCGAAGACAGAGGGAGCGATGAGCAGTTCTTC. It yields the protein CASSEDRGSDEQFF.